This T cell receptor (beta chain) derives from a study of PD-1 blockade in mismatch repair-deficient tumors. Libraries were prepared by immunoSEQ multiplex PCR; TCRdb keeps only in-frame clonotypes and omits some of them. The repertoire has about 79,000 clones, 80% to 90% of them found once; the top ten carry around 5.1%. The sample consisted of peripheral blood, taken 44 weeks after starting pembrolizumab. This TCR derives from an adult with mismatch repair-deficient cancer.

CDR3 nucleotide sequence: TGTGCCAGCAGCTTGGTATCTAACAATGAGCAGTTCTTC. This sequence encodes CASSLVSNNEQFF. The V call is TRBV5-5, the J call TRBJ2-1; D not certain. Trimming shortened V by 0 bases and J by 5 bases, and 6 bases separated the two germline ends. The CDR3 has 13 amino acids. The germline CDR1 and CDR2 sequences are SGHKS and YYEKEE (reference sequence).